The TCR beta chain under discussion was sequenced for a study of CD8+ T cells in alopecia areata. Sequencing used cDNA as its template, made by extracting RNA and reverse transcribing it. Produced via immunoSEQ multiplex PCR; TCRdb's table is partial and in-frame only. The profile shows more than 95,000 clones, 41% of them singletons. Alopecia areata patients provided lesional scalp punch biopsies and peripheral blood. Regarding this clone: Its specificity is unknown.

General study results and limits: Sequenced scalp T cells also include alphabeta T cells resident in normal skin.

V gave up 6 bases and J gave up 7 bases, with 19 bases separating them. The CDR3 length is 14 residues. Germline V gene sequence: CDR1 MDHEN, CDR2 SYDVKM. The chain carries TRBV28 and TRBJ2-7; perhaps TRBD2 as D (6 bases). The receptor was isolated from a human donor with alopecia areata. The sample was CD4+ T cells sorted from blood. This CDR3 is CASRGGTAMGEQYF. The CDR3 nucleotides are TGTGCCAGCAGAGGCGGGACGGCGATGGGGGAGCAGTACTTC.